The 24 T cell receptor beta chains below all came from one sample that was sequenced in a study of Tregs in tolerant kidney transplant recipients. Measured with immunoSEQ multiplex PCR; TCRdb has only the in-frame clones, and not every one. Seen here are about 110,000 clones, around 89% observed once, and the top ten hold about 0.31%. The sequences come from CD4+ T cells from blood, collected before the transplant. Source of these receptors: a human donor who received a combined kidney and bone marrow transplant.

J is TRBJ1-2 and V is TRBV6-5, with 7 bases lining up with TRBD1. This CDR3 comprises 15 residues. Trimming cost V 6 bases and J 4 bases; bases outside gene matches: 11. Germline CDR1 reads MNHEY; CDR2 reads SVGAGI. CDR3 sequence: CASRRGKGAFYGYTF. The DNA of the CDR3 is TGTGCCAGCAGGCGAGGGAAGGGGGCCTTCTATGGCTACACCTTC.

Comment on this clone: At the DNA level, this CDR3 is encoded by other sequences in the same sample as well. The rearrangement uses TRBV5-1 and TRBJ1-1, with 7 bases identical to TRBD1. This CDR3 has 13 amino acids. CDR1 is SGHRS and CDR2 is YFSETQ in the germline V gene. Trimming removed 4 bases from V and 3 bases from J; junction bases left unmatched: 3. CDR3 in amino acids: CASSVGQDTEAFF. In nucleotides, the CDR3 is TGCGCCAGCAGCGTAGGACAGGACACTGAAGCTTTCTTT.

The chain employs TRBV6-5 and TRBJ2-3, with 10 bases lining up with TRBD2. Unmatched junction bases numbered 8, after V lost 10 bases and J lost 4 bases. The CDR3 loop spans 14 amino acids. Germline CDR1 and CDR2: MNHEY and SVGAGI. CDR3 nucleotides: TGTGCCACCCAAGCGGGGGGGCCGGCAGATACGCAGTATTTT. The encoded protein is CATQAGGPADTQYF.

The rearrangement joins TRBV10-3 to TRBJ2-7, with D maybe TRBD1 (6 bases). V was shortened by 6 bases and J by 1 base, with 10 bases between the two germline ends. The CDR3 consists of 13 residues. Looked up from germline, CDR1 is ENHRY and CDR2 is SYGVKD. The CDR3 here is CAIRGAASYEQYF. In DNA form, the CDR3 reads TGTGCCATCAGGGGGGCAGCGTCCTACGAGCAGTACTTC.

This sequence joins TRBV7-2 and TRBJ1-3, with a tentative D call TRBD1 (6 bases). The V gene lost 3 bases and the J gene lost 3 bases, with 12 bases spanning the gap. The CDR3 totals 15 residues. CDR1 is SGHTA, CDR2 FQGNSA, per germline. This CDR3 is CASSFRGAGGNTIYF. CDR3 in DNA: TGTGCCAGCAGCTTTCGGGGGGCGGGTGGAAACACCATATATTTT.

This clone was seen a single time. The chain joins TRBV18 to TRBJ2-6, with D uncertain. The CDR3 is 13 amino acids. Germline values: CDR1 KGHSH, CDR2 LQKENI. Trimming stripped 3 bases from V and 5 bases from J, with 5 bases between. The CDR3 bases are TGTGCCAGCTCACCGAGTAGGGCCAACGTCCTGACTTTC. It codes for CASSPSRANVLTF.

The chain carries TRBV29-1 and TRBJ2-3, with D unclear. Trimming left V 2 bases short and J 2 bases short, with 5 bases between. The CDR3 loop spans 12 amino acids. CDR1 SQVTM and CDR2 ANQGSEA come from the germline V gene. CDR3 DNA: TGCAGCGTTGAACTAGACACAGATACGCAGTATTTT. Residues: CSVELDTDTQYF.

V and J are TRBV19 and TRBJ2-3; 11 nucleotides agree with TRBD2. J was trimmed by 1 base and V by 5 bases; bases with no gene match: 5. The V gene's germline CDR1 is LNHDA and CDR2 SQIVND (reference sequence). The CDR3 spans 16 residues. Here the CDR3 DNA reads TGTGCCAGTAGTCCCCTAGCGGGGGGTCGCACAGATACGCAGTATTTT. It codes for CASSPLAGGRTDTQYF.

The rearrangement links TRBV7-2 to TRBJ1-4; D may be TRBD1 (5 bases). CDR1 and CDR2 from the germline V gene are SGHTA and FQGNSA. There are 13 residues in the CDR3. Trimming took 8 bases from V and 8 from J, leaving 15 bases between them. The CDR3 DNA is TGTGCCAGCGCAGGGTCTCTAAAAGAAAAACTGTTTTTT. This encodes CASAGSLKEKLFF.

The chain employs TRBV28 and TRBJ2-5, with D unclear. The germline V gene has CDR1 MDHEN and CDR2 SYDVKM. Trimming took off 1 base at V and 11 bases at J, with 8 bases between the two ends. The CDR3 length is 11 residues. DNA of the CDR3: TGTGCCAGCAGTTTATTTGGAGAGCAGTACTTC. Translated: CASSLFGEQYF.

DNA of the CDR3: TGTGCCAGCAGTGAGGGGACACTAGCGTATAAGGAGACCCAGTACTTC. Its protein is CASSEGTLAYKETQYF. The J gene is TRBJ2-5, the V gene TRBV25-1, with a weak D call TRBD2 (7 bases). Germline V lookup: CDR1 MGHDK, CDR2 SYGVNS. V gave up 3 bases and J gave up 5 bases, with 19 bases separating them. The CDR3 runs to 16 residues. Drawing the rest from reference TRBV25-1 and TRBJ2-5, the complete variable domain is EADIYQTPRYLVIGTGKKITLECSQTMGHDKMYWYQQDPGMELHLIHYSYGVNSTEKGDLSSESTVSRIRTEHFPLTLESARPSHTSQYLCASSEGTLAYKETQYFGPGTRLLVL.

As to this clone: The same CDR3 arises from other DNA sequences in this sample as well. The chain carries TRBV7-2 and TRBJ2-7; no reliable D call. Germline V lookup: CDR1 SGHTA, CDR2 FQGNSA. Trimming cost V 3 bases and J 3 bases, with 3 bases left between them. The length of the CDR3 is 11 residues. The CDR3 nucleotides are TGTGCCAGCAGCTTCCTCTACGAGCAGTACTTC. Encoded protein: CASSFLYEQYF. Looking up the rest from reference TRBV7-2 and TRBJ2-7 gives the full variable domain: GAGVSQSPSNKVTEKGKDVELRCDPISGHTALYWYRQSLGQGLEFLIYFQGNSAPDKSGLPSDRFSAERTGGSVSTLTIQRTQQEDSAVYLCASSFLYEQYFGPGTRLTVT.

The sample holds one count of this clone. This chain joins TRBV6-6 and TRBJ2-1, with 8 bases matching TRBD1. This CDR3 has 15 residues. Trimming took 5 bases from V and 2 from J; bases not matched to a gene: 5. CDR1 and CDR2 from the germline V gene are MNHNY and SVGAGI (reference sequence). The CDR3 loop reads CASSMDRVTYNEQFF. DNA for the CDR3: TGTGCCAGCAGTATGGACAGGGTTACCTACAATGAGCAGTTCTTC.

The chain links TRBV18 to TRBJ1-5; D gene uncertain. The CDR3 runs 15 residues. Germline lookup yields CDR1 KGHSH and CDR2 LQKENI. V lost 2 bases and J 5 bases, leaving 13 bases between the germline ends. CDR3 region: CASSPGRGPDQPQHF. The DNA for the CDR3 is TGTGCCAGCTCACCAGGGAGAGGACCGGATCAGCCCCAGCATTTT.

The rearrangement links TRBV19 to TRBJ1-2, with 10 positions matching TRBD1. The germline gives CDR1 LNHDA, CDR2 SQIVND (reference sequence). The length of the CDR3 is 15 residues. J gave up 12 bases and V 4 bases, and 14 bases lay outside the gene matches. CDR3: CASSRQWDRGLTHTF. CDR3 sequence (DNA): TGTGCCAGTAGTAGGCAGTGGGACAGGGGTTTGACGCACACCTTC.

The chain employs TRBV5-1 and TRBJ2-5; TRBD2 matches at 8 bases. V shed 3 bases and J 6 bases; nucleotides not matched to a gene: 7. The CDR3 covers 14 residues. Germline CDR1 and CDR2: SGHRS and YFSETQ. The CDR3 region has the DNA TGCGCCAGCAGCTCGGGACTAGGAACGCAGACCCAGTACTTC. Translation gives CASSSGLGTQTQYF.

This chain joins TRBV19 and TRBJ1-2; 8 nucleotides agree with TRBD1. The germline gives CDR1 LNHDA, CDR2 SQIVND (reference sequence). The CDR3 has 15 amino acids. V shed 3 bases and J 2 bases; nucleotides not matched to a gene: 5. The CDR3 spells CASSIFRTGNYGYTF. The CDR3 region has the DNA TGTGCCAGTAGTATCTTCCGGACAGGGAACTATGGCTACACCTTC.

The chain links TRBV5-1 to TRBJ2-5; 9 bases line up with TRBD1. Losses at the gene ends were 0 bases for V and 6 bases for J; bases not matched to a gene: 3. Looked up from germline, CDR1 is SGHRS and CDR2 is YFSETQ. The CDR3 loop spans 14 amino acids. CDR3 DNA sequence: TGCGCCAGCAGCTTGGGACAGGGGGAGAAGACCCAGTACTTC. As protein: CASSLGQGEKTQYF.

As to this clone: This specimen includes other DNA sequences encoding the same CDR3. CDR3 residues: CASSSQGSTDTQYF. The CDR3 DNA reads TGTGCCAGCAGCTCGCAGGGAAGCACAGATACGCAGTATTTT. The chain links TRBV5-4 to TRBJ2-3; the D gene is possibly TRBD1 (5 bases). The CDR3 has 14 residues. Germline V gene lookup returns CDR1 SGHNT and CDR2 YYREEE (reference sequence). Trimming pared 3 bases from V and 0 bases from J, leaving 8 bases between.

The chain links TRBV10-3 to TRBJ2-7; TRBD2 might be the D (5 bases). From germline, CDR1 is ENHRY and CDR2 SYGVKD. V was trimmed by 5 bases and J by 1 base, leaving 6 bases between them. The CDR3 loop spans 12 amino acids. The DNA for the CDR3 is TGTGCCATCAGTAGCGGTTCCTACGAGCAGTACTTC. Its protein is CAISSGSYEQYF.

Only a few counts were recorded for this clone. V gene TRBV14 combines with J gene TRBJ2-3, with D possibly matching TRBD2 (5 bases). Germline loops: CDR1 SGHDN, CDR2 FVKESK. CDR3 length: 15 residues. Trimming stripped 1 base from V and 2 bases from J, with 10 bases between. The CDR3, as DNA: TGTGCCAGCAGCCAAGTACGGGGAACCACAGATACGCAGTATTTT. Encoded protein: CASSQVRGTTDTQYF.

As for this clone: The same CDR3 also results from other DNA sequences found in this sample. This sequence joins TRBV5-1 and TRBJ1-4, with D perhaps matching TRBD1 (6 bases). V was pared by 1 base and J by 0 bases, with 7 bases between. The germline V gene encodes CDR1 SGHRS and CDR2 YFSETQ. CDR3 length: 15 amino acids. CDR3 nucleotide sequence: TGCGCCAGCAGCTTGCCAGGGGCAACTAATGAAAAACTGTTTTTT. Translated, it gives CASSLPGATNEKLFF.

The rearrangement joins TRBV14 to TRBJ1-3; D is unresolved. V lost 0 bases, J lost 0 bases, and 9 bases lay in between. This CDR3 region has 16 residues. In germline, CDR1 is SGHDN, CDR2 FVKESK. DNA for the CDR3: TGTGCCAGCAGCCAAGATGGGAGCAGCTCTGGAAACACCATATATTTT. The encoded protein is CASSQDGSSSGNTIYF. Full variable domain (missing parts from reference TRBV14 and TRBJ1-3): EAGVTQFPSHSVIEKGQTVTLRCDPISGHDNLYWYRRVMGKEIKFLLHFVKESKQDESGMPNNRFLAERTGGTYSTLKVQPAELEDSGVYFCASSQDGSSSGNTIYFGEGSWLTVV.

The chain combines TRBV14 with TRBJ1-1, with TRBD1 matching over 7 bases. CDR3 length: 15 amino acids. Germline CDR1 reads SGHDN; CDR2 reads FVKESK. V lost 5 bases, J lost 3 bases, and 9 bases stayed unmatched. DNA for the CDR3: TGTGCCAGCAGCACAAGAGGGGGCGCGCACACTGAAGCTTTCTTT. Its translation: CASSTRGGAHTEAFF.